Below, 4 T cell receptor beta chains from the same sample are listed, as sequenced in a study of OX40 agonist ivuxolimab in advanced cancers. Some clones are missing from TCRdb's copy, which holds only in-frame ones; the method was immunoSEQ multiplex PCR. This table holds fewer than 85,000 clones, approximately 80% found once. Here the sequenced sample was CD4+ or CD8+ T cells sorted from blood, taken in a trial of the OX40 agonist ivuxolimab. The receptors here all came from an adult with an advanced solid tumor such as melanoma, head and neck, liver or kidney cancer.

The rearrangement links TRBV13 to TRBJ2-1; 7 bases line up with TRBD2. V was clipped by 0 bases and J by 6 bases; unmatched bases: 2. Germline V gene lookup returns CDR1 PRHDT and CDR2 FYEKMQ (reference sequence). The CDR3 loop spans 14 amino acids. This CDR3 reads CASSLGLAGNEQFF. The CDR3 DNA sequence: TGTGCCAGCAGCTTAGGCTTAGCGGGCAATGAGCAGTTCTTC. The whole variable domain, filled in from reference TRBV13 and TRBJ2-1, reads AAGVIQSPRHLIKEKRETATLKCYPIPRHDTVYWYQQGPGQDPQFLISFYEKMQSDKGSIPDRFSAQQFSDYHSELNMSSLELGDSALYFCASSLGLAGNEQFFGPGTRLTVL.

The gene calls are TRBV2 and TRBJ1-5; 10 bases fit TRBD1. Looked up from germline, CDR1 is SNHLY and CDR2 is FYNNEI. This CDR3 has 13 amino acids. The ends lost 7 bases at V and 8 bases at J; junction bases unmatched: 5. The CDR3 sequence is CASTGTGAEPQHF. The CDR3 bases are TGTGCCAGCACTGGGACAGGGGCTGAGCCCCAGCATTTT.

The rearrangement joins TRBV15 to TRBJ2-1, with 11 bases aligning to TRBD2. CDR1 LNHNV and CDR2 YYDKDF come from the germline V gene (reference sequence). Trimming took 1 base from V and 0 from J; bases not matched to a gene: 5. The CDR3 is 18 residues long. CDR3 nucleotides: TGTGCCACCAGCAGAGCCGGGACTAGCGGCAGCTCCTACAATGAGCAGTTCTTC. This translates into CATSRAGTSGSSYNEQFF.

This clone appeared a few times. The rearrangement uses TRBV6-1 and TRBJ2-7; 9 bases agree with TRBD1. Germline V CDR1 and CDR2: MNHNS, SASEGT. The CDR3 consists of 13 residues. V lost 4 bases, J lost 3 bases, and 1 base stayed unmatched. The CDR3 coding sequence is TGTGCCAGCAGTGTGGACAGGGGCTACGAGCAGTACTTC. Translated, it gives CASSVDRGYEQYF.